A single sample is the source of the 28 T cell receptor beta chains below, sequenced in a study of cytomegalovirus exposure and HLA in healthy donors (TCRdb year 2017). Libraries were constructed by the immunoSEQ multiplex PCR assay. This immuneACCESS table, as held by TCRdb, lists in-frame sequences with V and J called but not all clones. Of the missing ones, under half trace to an unresolved V gene in checked studies; the others have no known cause. In this sample the table shows over 200,000 clones, 90% of which occur a single time. 0.3% to 0.4% of the sample is taken by the ten largest. The sequenced sample was PBMCs. These TCRs come from a woman between 18 and 29 years old in good health and CMV-seronegative.

The table lists this clone with a count of one. This chain links TRBV7-6 with TRBJ2-1; maybe TRBD2 (7 bases). Germline loops: CDR1 SGHVS, CDR2 FNYEAQ. The CDR3 covers 16 residues. V was clipped by 1 base and J by 0 bases, with 10 bases between them. The CDR3 loop reads CASSLEGGSSYNEQFF. In DNA form, the CDR3 reads TGTGCCAGCAGCTTAGAGGGGGGGAGCTCCTACAATGAGCAGTTCTTC.

J is TRBJ1-2 and V is TRBV2; D remains unclear. V gave up 4 bases and J gave up 8 bases, with 11 bases separating them. CDR3 length equals 12 residues. CDR1 and CDR2 from the germline V gene are SNHLY and FYNNEI. The CDR3 loop is CASSGEGRGYTF. The CDR3 region has the DNA TGTGCCAGCAGTGGTGAGGGTAGGGGCTACACCTTC.

The rearrangement links TRBV6-1 to TRBJ1-1; D perhaps matches TRBD1 (5 bases). The CDR3 runs to 15 residues. The V and J ends lost 3 bases and 1 base respectively, with 12 bases between them. Germline CDR1 MNHNS, CDR2 SASEGT. The CDR3 DNA follows: TGTGCCAGCAGTGACCCAGGGTTTTGGAACACTGAAGCTTTCTTT. Encoded protein: CASSDPGFWNTEAFF.

This chain links TRBV6-4 with TRBJ2-2; D remains unclear. Germline V gene data show CDR1 as MRHNA and CDR2 as SNTAGT. CDR3 size: 14 residues. The V end lost 4 bases, the J end lost 8 bases, and 14 bases lay between the germline ends. CDR3 in amino acids: CASSASATAGELFF. Written as DNA, the CDR3 is TGTGCCAGCAGTGCCTCAGCGACCGCTGGGGAGCTGTTTTTT.

This chain links TRBV7-9 with TRBJ1-1; no reliable D call. Trimming cost V 0 bases and J 4 bases, with 9 bases left between them. The germline CDR1 and CDR2 sequences are SEHNR and FQNEAQ (reference sequence). The CDR3 runs 14 residues. CDR3 nucleotide sequence: TGTGCCAGCAGCTTAGCCGCGTATGGCACTGAAGCTTTCTTT. Its translation: CASSLAAYGTEAFF.

V and J are TRBV5-6 and TRBJ2-3, with 9 bases identical to TRBD1. The CDR3 consists of 15 residues. Germline CDR1 and CDR2: SGHDT and YYEEEE. V lost 4 bases and J lost 5; bases outside the gene matches: 8. CDR3 coding DNA: TGTGCCAGCAGCGGCAACAGGGGGCGCATAGATACGCAGTATTTT. It specifies CASSGNRGRIDTQYF.

CDR3 loop: CASNRQGRNTGELFF. CDR3 in DNA: TGTGCCAGCAATCGACAGGGCCGGAACACCGGGGAGCTGTTTTTT. The rearrangement links TRBV6-5 to TRBJ2-2; TRBD1 aligns across 7 bases. CDR3 length: 15 amino acids. CDR1 MNHEY and CDR2 SVGAGI come from the germline V gene. Trimming at V came to 7 bases and at J to 1 base, leaving 6 bases not matched to a gene.

V is TRBV4-1 and J is TRBJ2-2, with a weak D call TRBD1 (6 bases). Deletions cut 1 base from V and 4 bases from J, with 16 bases between. CDR3 size: 17 residues. Germline V gene lookup returns CDR1 MGHRA and CDR2 YSYEKL. The CDR3 loop is CASSQVRGRGSTGELFF. CDR3 bases: TGCGCCAGCAGCCAAGTTAGGGGGAGAGGGAGCACCGGGGAGCTGTTTTTT.

This chain joins TRBV7-9 and TRBJ1-1, with no clear D. CDR1 is SEHNR and CDR2 is FQNEAQ in the germline V gene (reference sequence). With 4 bases removed from V and 8 bases from J, the gap between germline ends came to 17 bases. This CDR3 is 14 amino acids long. CDR3 protein: CASSSPRDRGEAFF. In nucleotides, the CDR3 is TGTGCCAGCAGCTCCCCCCGGGATCGAGGAGAAGCTTTCTTT.

The V gene is TRBV11-2, the J gene TRBJ1-3, with a possible D match to TRBD1 (5 bases). This CDR3 comprises 13 residues. Per germline, CDR1 SGHAT and CDR2 FQNNGV. V lost 4 bases and J lost 3, with 7 bases in between. Here the CDR3 DNA reads TGTGCCAGCAGCTCGGGACTTGGAAACACCATATATTTT. It translates to CASSSGLGNTIYF.

The V gene is TRBV6-1, the J gene TRBJ2-4, with unresolved D. Deletions cut 2 bases from V and 0 bases from J, with 5 bases between. Germline loops: CDR1 MNHNS, CDR2 SASEGT. The CDR3 spans 14 residues. CDR3 protein: CASSELIAKNIQYF. CDR3 coding DNA: TGTGCCAGCAGTGAACTTATAGCCAAAAACATTCAGTACTTC.

This clone was recorded a few times. The chain is built from TRBV7-2 and TRBJ1-2; perhaps TRBD1 as D (6 bases). V was shortened by 5 bases and J by 6 bases, with 25 bases between the two germline ends. This CDR3 region has 17 residues. In germline, CDR1 is SGHTA, CDR2 FQGNSA. The CDR3: CASSQRNWAGVENGYTF. As DNA, the CDR3 is TGTGCCAGCAGCCAGCGCAACTGGGCAGGGGTGGAGAATGGCTACACCTTC. Complete variable domain (other parts from reference TRBV7-2 and TRBJ1-2): GAGVSQSPSNKVTEKGKDVELRCDPISGHTALYWYRQSLGQGLEFLIYFQGNSAPDKSGLPSDRFSAERTGGSVSTLTIQRTQQEDSAVYLCASSQRNWAGVENGYTFGSGTRLTVV.

This chain joins TRBV28 and TRBJ1-2; a possible D gene is TRBD1 (6 bases). This CDR3 is built from 15 residues. CDR1 is MDHEN, CDR2 SYDVKM, per germline. V lost 6 bases to trimming and J lost 2 bases, with 16 bases between them. Here the CDR3 DNA reads TGTGCCAGCAGCGGGGGGGGCAGCCTAAACTATGGCTACACCTTC. Translation gives CASSGGGSLNYGYTF.

V gene TRBV6-5 combines with J gene TRBJ1-3, with no clear D. V lost 3 bases and J lost 2, with 8 bases in between. This CDR3 is built from 14 residues. CDR1 and CDR2 from the germline V gene are MNHEY and SVGAGI. In DNA form, the CDR3 reads TGTGCCAGCAGTTATGGAGGGCCTGGAAACACCATATATTTT. Translated, it gives CASSYGGPGNTIYF.

V is TRBV28 and J is TRBJ1-5; tentatively, D is TRBD1 (6 bases). This CDR3 is built from 14 residues. Between the trimmed V and J ends, which lost 6 bases and 0 bases, there was a span of 9 bases. Germline assignment: CDR1 MDHEN and CDR2 SYDVKM. The CDR3 loop is CASSTGNSNQPQHF. The CDR3 DNA reads TGTGCCAGCAGCACAGGGAATAGCAATCAGCCCCAGCATTTT.

V gene TRBV9 combines with J gene TRBJ1-1; 7 nucleotides match TRBD1. The V segment lost 3 bases and the J segment 0 bases; nucleotides outside the gene matches: 8. The CDR3 is 16 residues long. Germline V CDR1 and CDR2: SGDLS, YYNGEE. The CDR3 DNA reads as TGTGCCAGCAGCGCACCAAAGGGGGCTCTGAACACTGAAGCTTTCTTT. Protein sequence: CASSAPKGALNTEAFF.

The chain couples TRBV11-2 to TRBJ2-5; tentatively, D is TRBD2 (5 bases). The V and J ends lost 1 base and 7 bases respectively, with 13 bases between them. Germline V gene data show CDR1 as SGHAT and CDR2 as FQNNGV. This CDR3 has 14 amino acids. The CDR3 loop reads CASSLGPGKRTQYF. CDR3 in DNA: TGTGCCAGCAGCTTAGGTCCCGGGAAACGGACCCAGTACTTC.

The V gene is TRBV27, the J gene TRBJ2-7, with TRBD1 identical over 10 bases. Germline assignment: CDR1 MNHEY and CDR2 SMNVEV (reference sequence). Germline trimming cut 5 bases from V and 7 bases from J; bases unmatched to any gene: 11. CDR3 size: 15 residues. For the CDR3, the DNA is TGTGCCAGCAGTGCGTCCGGGACAGGGGTTGGGGAGCAGTACTTC. This gives the protein CASSASGTGVGEQYF.

CDR3 region: CASSPTGINTEAFF. The CDR3 DNA sequence: TGTGCCAGCAGTCCCACAGGGATTAACACTGAAGCTTTCTTT. V and J are TRBV6-5 and TRBJ1-1; D may be TRBD1 (6 bases). V dropped 5 bases and J dropped 2 bases, with 12 bases sitting between them. Per germline, CDR1 MNHEY and CDR2 SVGAGI. This CDR3 has 14 residues.

The chain joins TRBV11-2 to TRBJ2-1; D unclear. CDR1 and CDR2 (germline): SGHAT, FQNNGV. The CDR3 runs to 15 residues. Trimming removed 1 base from V and 1 base from J, with 8 bases in between. The CDR3 nucleotides read TGTGCCAGCAGCTTAGCAGCGACGTCCTACAATGAGCAGTTCTTC. This sequence encodes CASSLAATSYNEQFF. Together with reference TRBV11-2 and TRBJ2-1, the CDR3 gives the full variable domain: EAGVAQSPRYKIIEKRQSVAFWCNPISGHATLYWYQQILGQGPKLLIQFQNNGVVDDSQLPKDRFSAERLKGVDSTLKIQPAKLEDSAVYLCASSLAATSYNEQFFGPGTRLTVL.

The V call is TRBV7-9, the J call TRBJ1-4; 7 nucleotides align to TRBD1. The V gene's germline CDR1 is SEHNR and CDR2 FQNEAQ (reference sequence). The CDR3 is made up of 14 amino acids. V dropped 4 bases and J dropped 3; count of bases not matched to a gene: 2. CDR3 region: CASSWTGSNEKLFF. For the CDR3, the DNA is TGTGCCAGCAGCTGGACAGGCTCTAATGAAAAACTGTTTTTT.

The chain joins TRBV9 to TRBJ1-1; no clear D gene. Germline V gene lookup returns CDR1 SGDLS and CDR2 YYNGEE. Trimming left V 4 bases short and J 1 base short, with 8 bases between. The CDR3 covers 13 residues. The CDR3 coding sequence is TGTGCCAGCAGCCGAAGCGGGAACACTGAAGCTTTCTTT. Translating gives CASSRSGNTEAFF.

This chain connects TRBV28 to TRBJ1-5, with unresolved D. The CDR3 consists of 13 residues. Deletions cut 3 bases from V and 5 bases from J, with 8 bases between. Germline-derived CDR1 and CDR2 are MDHEN and SYDVKM. The CDR3 DNA sequence: TGTGCCAGCAGTTTTCGGGATGATCAGCCCCAGCATTTT. Translated, it gives CASSFRDDQPQHF.

V and J are TRBV4-2 and TRBJ1-6, with D perhaps TRBD1 (5 bases). The V end lost 1 base, the J end lost 1 base, and 8 bases lay between the germline ends. There are 16 residues in the CDR3. Germline CDR1 LGHNA, CDR2 YNFKEQ. CDR3 in DNA: TGTGCCAGCAGCCAAGGGGGCGCATCCTATAATTCACCCCTCCACTTT. Amino acids: CASSQGGASYNSPLHF.

The V and J genes are TRBV7-6 and TRBJ2-7; D might be TRBD2 (7 bases). In germline, CDR1 is SGHVS, CDR2 FNYEAQ. Trimming removed 0 bases at V and 5 bases at J, with 14 bases between. CDR3 length: 15 amino acids. The CDR3 here is CASSLAGGAVDEQYF. In DNA form, the CDR3 reads TGTGCCAGCAGCTTAGCGGGGGGGGCCGTCGACGAGCAGTACTTC.

The chain links TRBV14 to TRBJ1-5; perhaps TRBD1 as D (5 bases). CDR1 and CDR2 (germline): SGHDN, FVKESK. CDR3 length: 14 residues. V dropped 1 base and J dropped 6 bases, with 10 bases sitting between them. The CDR3 loop is CASSQGGVSQPQHF. The CDR3 bases are TGTGCCAGCAGCCAAGGGGGCGTCAGTCAGCCCCAGCATTTT.

The chain carries TRBV30 and TRBJ1-2, with unresolved D. Trimming stripped 0 bases from V and 10 bases from J, with 15 bases between. The length of the CDR3 is 13 residues. Germline-derived CDR1 and CDR2 are GTSNPN and SVGIG (reference sequence). The CDR3: CAWSVVLRVNYTF. The CDR3 DNA follows: TGTGCCTGGAGTGTCGTTTTGCGGGTTAACTACACCTTC. Filled out from reference TRBV30 and TRBJ1-2, the complete variable domain reads SQTIHQWPATLVQPVGSPLSLECTVEGTSNPNLYWYRQAAGRGLQLLFYSVGIGQISSEVPQNLSASRPQDRQFILSSKKLLLSDSGFYLCAWSVVLRVNYTFGSGTRLTVV.

The chain carries TRBV4-3 and TRBJ2-3; 9 bases are shared with TRBD2. V gave up 0 bases and J gave up 4 bases; unmatched junction bases: 8. CDR3 size: 17 residues. Germline V gene sequence: CDR1 LGHNA, CDR2 YSLEER. The CDR3 reads CASSQDFAGGPPDTQYF. For the CDR3, the DNA is TGCGCCAGCAGCCAAGATTTCGCGGGGGGGCCGCCAGATACGCAGTATTTT.